The 10 T cell receptor beta chains reported below all come from one sample, sequenced in a study of T cells in tuberculosis. Sequencing used immunoSEQ multiplex PCR; TCRdb keeps in-frame clones, though not all of them. The repertoire has around 33,000 clones, just under 95% of them found once; the top ten carry roughly 7.7%. The sequenced sample was PBMCs. The receptors stem from a donor between 10 and 35 years old with latent tuberculosis or without tuberculosis infection. Some clones in this sample may be carry-over from other donors' samples.

The V call is TRBV4-1, the J call TRBJ1-2; a weak D match, TRBD1 (5 bases). CDR3 length: 16 residues. Germline lookup yields CDR1 MGHRA and CDR2 YSYEKL. V dropped 0 bases and J dropped 7 bases, with 18 bases sitting between them. Here the CDR3 DNA reads TGCGCCAGCAGCCAAGATCGGGGGGGTCCCTTGAGTGGCTACACCTTC. As protein: CASSQDRGGPLSGYTF.

The rearrangement uses TRBV6-5 and TRBJ1-2, with 9 nucleotides matching TRBD1. This CDR3 contains 15 residues. Losses at the gene ends were 5 bases for V and 4 bases for J; bases not matched to a gene: 8. Germline loops: CDR1 MNHEY, CDR2 SVGAGI. The CDR3 spells CASSLRTGEPYGYTF. In DNA form, the CDR3 reads TGTGCCAGCAGTCTTAGGACAGGGGAACCCTATGGCTACACCTTC.

The chain combines TRBV25-1 with TRBJ1-5; D gene unclear. This CDR3 contains 12 residues. Trimming removed 8 bases from V and 2 bases from J, with 7 bases in between. Germline V gene lookup returns CDR1 MGHDK and CDR2 SYGVNS. The CDR3 DNA reads as TGTGCCAGCCAGGAGGGCAATCAGCCCCAGCATTTT. Amino acids: CASQEGNQPQHF.

This clone was detected once. This chain connects TRBV5-4 to TRBJ2-1; D is possibly TRBD1 (6 bases). The germline gives CDR1 SGHNT, CDR2 YYREEE (reference sequence). The ends were cut back, 5 bases at V and 7 bases at J, with 19 bases in the middle. This CDR3 has 15 residues. CDR3 sequence: CASRDGDIPGNEQFF. DNA for the CDR3: TGTGCCAGCAGGGACGGGGACATCCCGGGGAATGAGCAGTTCTTC.

This chain's CDR3 is CASSHTQSGGLMGGELFF. CDR3 coding DNA: TGCGCCAGCAGCCACACACAGAGCGGGGGATTAATGGGCGGGGAGCTGTTTTTT. The chain couples TRBV4-1 to TRBJ2-2, with TRBD2 matching 8 bases. Per germline, CDR1 MGHRA and CDR2 YSYEKL. V lost 3 bases to trimming and J lost 7 bases; unmatched junction nucleotides: 16. The CDR3 has 18 amino acids.

The J gene is TRBJ1-2, the V gene TRBV4-1; maybe TRBD1 (5 bases). CDR1 MGHRA and CDR2 YSYEKL come from the germline V gene. Trimming removed 2 bases at V and 1 base at J, with 11 bases between. CDR3 length: 15 residues. CDR3 loop: CASSQWGDRNYGYTF. The CDR3 DNA reads as TGCGCCAGCAGCCAATGGGGGGACCGTAACTATGGCTACACCTTC.

The chain links TRBV5-1 to TRBJ2-2, with 7 positions matching TRBD2. Unmatched junction bases numbered 16, after V lost 3 bases and J lost 5 bases. The CDR3 is made up of 18 amino acids. Germline CDR1 reads SGHRS; CDR2 reads YFSETQ. The DNA for the CDR3 is TGCGCCAGCAGCTCTCTTTCCGCAGCGGGGATAGAGACCGGGGAGCTGTTTTTT. Translated, it gives CASSSLSAAGIETGELFF.

This sequence joins TRBV29-1 and TRBJ1-3; possibly TRBD1 for D (5 bases). The germline CDR1 and CDR2 sequences are SQVTM and ANQGSEA. V lost 4 bases and J 0 bases, leaving 19 bases between the germline ends. The CDR3 covers 17 residues. The DNA for the CDR3 is TGCAGCGTTGCTCAATCTCGACAGTTGAGCTCTGGAAACACCATATATTTT. Translating gives CSVAQSRQLSSGNTIYF. The full variable domain, rest sourced from reference TRBV29-1 and TRBJ1-3, is SAVISQKPSRDICQRGTSLTIQCQVDSQVTMMFWYRQQPGQSLTLIATANQGSEATYESGFVIDKFPISRPNLTFSTLTVSNMSPEDSSIYLCSVAQSRQLSSGNTIYFGEGSWLTVV.

This clone was recorded a few times. The gene calls are TRBV4-1 and TRBJ1-2; D gene ambiguous. Germline loops: CDR1 MGHRA, CDR2 YSYEKL. The V gene lost 0 bases and the J gene lost 6 bases, with 11 bases spanning the gap. This CDR3 contains 14 residues. The CDR3 reads CASSQDRGRDGYTF. CDR3 DNA sequence: TGCGCCAGCAGCCAAGATCGAGGGCGGGATGGCTACACCTTC.

The chain couples TRBV6-4 to TRBJ2-5; D call uncertain. This CDR3 is 13 amino acids long. V lost 6 bases, J lost 0 bases, and 8 bases lay in between. The V gene's germline CDR1 is MRHNA and CDR2 SNTAGT. The CDR3: CASSTTHQETQYF. The CDR3 DNA reads as TGTGCCAGCAGCACGACACACCAAGAGACCCAGTACTTC.